The 30 T cell receptor beta chains below all came from one sample that was sequenced in a study of cytomegalovirus exposure and HLA in healthy donors. A multiplex PCR was run with 60 Vbeta primers and 13 Jbeta primers. The repertoire was sequenced with immunoSEQ multiplex PCR; TCRdb's copy has only in-frame clones and lacks some. This sample's table has 110,000 to 150,000 clones. The sequenced sample was PBMCs. The receptors stem from a male donor in good health and CMV-seronegative.

The genes are TRBV7-2 and TRBJ2-7; D possibly corresponds to TRBD2 (5 bases). Germline values: CDR1 SGHTA, CDR2 FQGNSA. V gave up 1 base and J gave up 3 bases, with 13 bases separating them. The CDR3 extends over 15 amino acids. In DNA form, the CDR3 reads TGTGCCAGCAGCTTAGTTCGGGGATCTGACTACGAGCAGTACTTC. Encoded protein: CASSLVRGSDYEQYF. The full variable domain, in which reference TRBV7-2 and TRBJ2-7 provide the parts outside the CDR3, is GAGVSQSPSNKVTEKGKDVELRCDPISGHTALYWYRQSLGQGLEFLIYFQGNSAPDKSGLPSDRFSAERTGGSVSTLTIQRTQQEDSAVYLCASSLVRGSDYEQYFGPGTRLTVT.

The J gene is TRBJ2-1, the V gene TRBV10-3; D gene unclear. The germline CDR1 and CDR2 sequences are ENHRY and SYGVKD. The CDR3 totals 13 residues. Trimming left V 7 bases short and J 5 bases short, with 12 bases between. CDR3 region: CAITRILDNEQFF. The CDR3 region has the DNA TGTGCCATCACTAGGATATTAGACAATGAGCAGTTCTTC.

V and J are TRBV2 and TRBJ2-1; 7 bases align to TRBD2. The junction had 3 bases not matched to a gene; V was cut back by 4 bases and J by 0 bases. CDR1 is SNHLY and CDR2 is FYNNEI in the germline V gene. The CDR3 spans 15 residues. CDR3 sequence (DNA): TGTGCCAGCAGTGTGCGCGGGAGCTCCTACAATGAGCAGTTCTTC. Encoded protein: CASSVRGSSYNEQFF.

This sequence joins TRBV6-5 and TRBJ1-1, with TRBD1 as a possible D gene (6 bases). Germline V gene data show CDR1 as MNHEY and CDR2 as SVGAGI. The CDR3 has 13 amino acids. Trimming took 1 base from V and 5 from J, leaving 8 bases between them. The CDR3 sequence: CASSYFGQTEAFF. The CDR3 region has the DNA TGTGCCAGCAGTTACTTCGGACAGACTGAAGCTTTCTTT.

V gene TRBV30 combines with J gene TRBJ1-1, with D perhaps matching TRBD1 (5 bases). Between the trimmed V and J ends, which lost 4 bases and 5 bases, there was a span of 14 bases. CDR1 and CDR2 from the germline V gene are GTSNPN and SVGIG (reference sequence). CDR3 length equals 13 residues. CDR3 residues: CAWTWTDSTEAFF. CDR3 DNA sequence: TGTGCCTGGACTTGGACCGACAGTACTGAAGCTTTCTTT.

The chain couples TRBV13 to TRBJ1-2; 7 nucleotides agree with TRBD1. This CDR3 has 15 residues. The trim removed 0 bases at V and 2 bases at J, leaving 3 bases unmatched. The germline V gene has CDR1 PRHDT and CDR2 FYEKMQ (reference sequence). The CDR3 here is CASSLGDRVNYGYTF. DNA of the CDR3: TGTGCCAGCAGCTTAGGCGACAGGGTCAACTATGGCTACACCTTC.

CDR3 residues: CASSLEWDSSYEQYF. The CDR3 DNA reads as TGTGCCAGCAGCTTGGAGTGGGACAGTTCCTACGAGCAGTACTTC. The genes are TRBV5-6 and TRBJ2-7, with TRBD1 matching 7 bases. The CDR3 is 15 amino acids. The germline V gene has CDR1 SGHDT and CDR2 YYEEEE. V was pared by 0 bases and J by 1 base, with 4 bases of the junction left unmatched.

The chain combines TRBV25-1 with TRBJ2-7; the match to TRBD2 covers 9 bases. CDR3 length: 17 amino acids. CDR1 MGHDK and CDR2 SYGVNS come from the germline V gene. V lost 0 bases to trimming and J lost 2 bases; unmatched junction nucleotides: 8. CDR3 nucleotide sequence: TGTGCCAGCAGTGAATATGGAAGCGGGGGGAACGCCTACGAGCAGTACTTC. Protein sequence: CASSEYGSGGNAYEQYF.

The chain employs TRBV2 and TRBJ1-5, with D maybe TRBD1 (6 bases). Trimming stripped 6 bases from V and 7 bases from J, with 13 bases between. This CDR3 comprises 13 residues. The germline V gene has CDR1 SNHLY and CDR2 FYNNEI. CDR3 amino acids: CASRAQGGQPQHF. The CDR3 region has the DNA TGTGCCAGCAGGGCACAGGGAGGGCAGCCCCAGCATTTT.

This sequence joins TRBV5-1 and TRBJ1-2; D is possibly TRBD1 (6 bases). V lost 0 bases and J 5 bases, leaving 11 bases between the germline ends. This CDR3 region has 14 residues. CDR1 is SGHRS and CDR2 is YFSETQ in the germline V gene. The CDR3 region has the DNA TGCGCCAGCAGCTTGGACAGGGTCTTATATGGCTACACCTTC. It codes for CASSLDRVLYGYTF. The full variable domain, rest sourced from reference TRBV5-1 and TRBJ1-2, is KAGVTQTPRYLIKTRGQQVTLSCSPISGHRSVSWYQQTPGQGLQFLFEYFSETQRNKGNFPGRFSGRQFSNSRSEMNVSTLELGDSALYLCASSLDRVLYGYTFGSGTRLTVV.

The chain employs TRBV27 and TRBJ1-1; TRBD1 might be the D (5 bases). Germline assignment: CDR1 MNHEY and CDR2 SMNVEV (reference sequence). Trimming cost V 2 bases and J 7 bases, with 11 bases left between them. This CDR3 has 13 amino acids. CDR3 DNA: TGTGCCAGCAGTTTACAAGGACAAGATGAAGCTTTCTTT. Translating it yields CASSLQGQDEAFF.

This chain uses TRBV11-1 with TRBJ2-2, with TRBD2 matching 7 bases. V shed 7 bases, J shed 4 bases, and the junction held 9 bases outside the gene matches. Germline CDR1 is SGHAT and CDR2 is FQDESV (reference sequence). This CDR3 has 15 residues. In DNA form, the CDR3 reads TGTGCCAGCACCCTTACGGCGGGGGTCACCGGGGAGCTGTTTTTT. Translated: CASTLTAGVTGELFF.

On this clone: Other nucleotide sequences in the sample specify the same CDR3. The gene calls are TRBV7-3 and TRBJ1-1; D is ambiguous. Trimming pared 2 bases from V and 0 bases from J, leaving 4 bases between. Germline values: CDR1 SGHTA, CDR2 FQGTGA. The CDR3 has 13 residues. CDR3 bases: TGTGCCAGCAGCTTATCAATGAACACTGAAGCTTTCTTT. It is translated as CASSLSMNTEAFF.

The chain has TRBV6-1 and TRBJ1-1; possible D gene TRBD1, 5 bases. Germline CDR1 and CDR2: MNHNS and SASEGT. V was pared by 3 bases and J by 5 bases, with 16 bases between. The CDR3 has 15 residues. The CDR3 sequence is CASSEPLGGKTEAFF. The CDR3 coding sequence is TGTGCCAGCAGTGAGCCTTTGGGGGGGAAGACTGAAGCTTTCTTT.

The V call is TRBV30, the J call TRBJ2-7, with 8 positions matching TRBD1. The ends lost 5 bases at V and 6 bases at J; junction bases unmatched: 9. The CDR3 is 13 residues long. The germline gives CDR1 GTSNPN, CDR2 SVGIG (reference sequence). The CDR3 nucleotides are TGTGCCTGGGGACAGGGCAACGGTGGCGAGCAGTACTTC. This sequence encodes CAWGQGNGGEQYF. The variable domain in full, completed from reference TRBV30 and TRBJ2-7, reads SQTIHQWPATLVQPVGSPLSLECTVEGTSNPNLYWYRQAAGRGLQLLFYSVGIGQISSEVPQNLSASRPQDRQFILSSKKLLLSDSGFYLCAWGQGNGGEQYFGPGTRLTVT.

V gene TRBV7-9 combines with J gene TRBJ2-1, with D perhaps TRBD2 (6 bases). Trimming shortened V by 5 bases and J by 9 bases, and 8 bases separated the two germline ends. The CDR3 is made up of 11 amino acids. Germline V CDR1 and CDR2: SEHNR, FQNEAQ (reference sequence). CDR3 amino acids: CASSPEGEQFF. The CDR3 coding sequence is TGTGCCAGCAGCCCGGAGGGTGAGCAGTTCTTC.

The V call is TRBV19, the J call TRBJ2-1; TRBD2 aligns across 9 bases. This CDR3 has 15 residues. The germline gives CDR1 LNHDA, CDR2 SQIVND (reference sequence). V lost 5 bases to trimming and J lost 6 bases; unmatched junction nucleotides: 8. The CDR3, as DNA: TGTGCCAGTAGTTACGCGGGGGGGCCGAGCAATGAGCAGTTCTTC. Protein sequence: CASSYAGGPSNEQFF. Supplemented by reference TRBV19 and TRBJ2-1, the full variable domain reads DGGITQSPKYLFRKEGQNVTLSCEQNLNHDAMYWYRQDPGQGLRLIYYSQIVNDFQKGDIAEGYSVSREKKESFPLTVTSAQKNPTAFYLCASSYAGGPSNEQFFGPGTRLTVL.

V and J are TRBV7-3 and TRBJ2-7; D may be TRBD1 (6 bases). The CDR3 length is 15 residues. Looked up from germline, CDR1 is SGHTA and CDR2 is FQGTGA. Deletions cut 3 bases from V and 2 bases from J, with 14 bases between. CDR3 sequence: CASSLRTANPYEQYF. The CDR3 DNA is TGTGCCAGCAGCTTGAGGACAGCTAACCCCTACGAGCAGTACTTC.

The chain joins TRBV25-1 to TRBJ2-5, with 7 bases identical to TRBD1. The CDR3 loop spans 13 amino acids. CDR1 is MGHDK, CDR2 SYGVNS, per germline. Germline trimming cut 6 bases from V and 2 bases from J; bases unmatched to any gene: 3. The DNA for the CDR3 is TGTGCCAGCAGAGGACAGGAACAAGAGACCCAGTACTTC. This codes for CASRGQEQETQYF.

The V gene is TRBV10-3, the J gene TRBJ2-3; 15 nucleotides align to TRBD2. The CDR3 runs 17 residues. Unmatched junction bases numbered 8, after V lost 5 bases and J lost 5 bases. Germline CDR1 ENHRY, CDR2 SYGVKD. In DNA, the CDR3 is TGTGCCATCAGTCCCGGGACTAGCGGGGGGCGTGGAGATACGCAGTATTTT. Its protein is CAISPGTSGGRGDTQYF.

The rearrangement joins TRBV5-1 to TRBJ2-3; tentatively, D is TRBD2 (6 bases). Trimming stripped 0 bases from V and 2 bases from J, with 10 bases between. The germline V gene encodes CDR1 SGHRS and CDR2 YFSETQ. This CDR3 spans 15 amino acids. The CDR3 DNA reads TGCGCCAGCAGCTTGGATTCGGGACTCACAGATACGCAGTATTTT. Translated: CASSLDSGLTDTQYF.

V and J are TRBV7-2 and TRBJ2-1, with 11 positions matching TRBD2. The CDR3 spans 17 residues. Germline V gene data show CDR1 as SGHTA and CDR2 as FQGNSA. V lost 0 bases to trimming and J lost 7 bases; unmatched junction nucleotides: 8. The CDR3 DNA sequence: TGTGCCAGCAGCTTAGCTCCCTTAGCGGGGGGGCAGAATGAGCAGTTCTTC. Its protein is CASSLAPLAGGQNEQFF.

The chain employs TRBV10-1 and TRBJ2-7; possible D gene TRBD2, 6 bases. The CDR3 loop spans 13 amino acids. Germline assignment: CDR1 WNHNN and CDR2 SYGVQD (reference sequence). Deletions cut 2 bases from V and 7 bases from J, with 12 bases between. CDR3 amino acids: CASSEAGRGEQYF. Here the CDR3 DNA reads TGCGCCAGCAGTGAGGCGGGGCGAGGTGAGCAGTACTTC.

The V and J genes are TRBV5-1 and TRBJ1-4; the D gene is possibly TRBD1 (5 bases). CDR3 length: 15 amino acids. The germline V and J ends were trimmed by 0 bases and 7 bases, with 13 bases remaining between them. Germline V lookup: CDR1 SGHRS, CDR2 YFSETQ. The CDR3 loop is CASSLALQGGEKLFF. CDR3 sequence (DNA): TGCGCCAGCAGCTTGGCTTTGCAGGGAGGTGAAAAACTGTTTTTT.

The J gene is TRBJ2-1, the V gene TRBV7-6; 9 nucleotides agree with TRBD1. In germline, CDR1 is SGHVS, CDR2 FNYEAQ. This CDR3 is 13 amino acids long. With 4 bases clipped from V and 9 bases from J, the junction kept 4 bases outside the gene matches. The CDR3 loop is CASSWGGQGEQFF. CDR3 sequence (DNA): TGTGCCAGCAGCTGGGGGGGACAGGGTGAGCAGTTCTTC.

This chain uses TRBV18 with TRBJ2-1, with 8 bases lining up with TRBD1. The ends lost 0 bases at V and 7 bases at J; junction bases unmatched: 5. CDR3 length: 15 amino acids. The V gene's germline CDR1 is KGHSH and CDR2 LQKENI. CDR3: CASSPPSNRGNEQFF. For the CDR3, the DNA is TGTGCCAGCTCACCACCGAGCAACAGGGGGAATGAGCAGTTCTTC. The entire variable domain, with the rest obtained from reference TRBV18 and TRBJ2-1, is as follows: NAGVMQNPRHLVRRRGQEARLRCSPMKGHSHVYWYRQLPEEGLKFMVYLQKENIIDESGMPKERFSAEFPKEGPSILRIQQVVRGDSAAYFCASSPPSNRGNEQFFGPGTRLTVL.

Comments on this clone: At one of its ends the junction is not consistent with the germline gene, which may arise from a read error. CDR3 sequence reads: CASSPTTAGTGLTF. CDR3 DNA: TGTGCCAGCAGCCCTACCACCGCCGGGACAGGCCTTACCTTC. The genes are TRBV7-2 and TRBJ2-4; 8 positions agree with TRBD1. Looked up from germline, CDR1 is SGHTA and CDR2 is FQGNSA. This CDR3 has 14 residues.

The CDR3 loop reads CASSGRTGWDTQYF. The DNA for the CDR3 is TGTGCCAGCAGCGGAAGGACAGGTTGGGATACGCAGTATTTT. This chain links TRBV6-1 with TRBJ2-3, with 7 bases fitting TRBD1. With 6 bases clipped from V and 6 bases from J, the junction kept 9 bases outside the gene matches. The CDR3 runs 14 residues. Germline V gene data show CDR1 as MNHNS and CDR2 as SASEGT.

The V and J genes are TRBV7-9 and TRBJ1-1, with 8 bases identical to TRBD1. The CDR3 has 14 residues. The V gene end was trimmed by 4 bases and the J gene end by 5 bases; junction bases not matched to a gene: 6. Per germline, CDR1 SEHNR and CDR2 FQNEAQ (reference sequence). The chain's CDR3 is CASSSDRGGTEAFF. CDR3 nucleotide sequence: TGTGCCAGCAGCTCAGACAGGGGAGGGACTGAAGCTTTCTTT.

V is TRBV6-5 and J is TRBJ1-4; tentatively, D is TRBD1 (6 bases). The CDR3 runs to 13 residues. Germline V CDR1 and CDR2: MNHEY, SVGAGI. Trimming left V 7 bases short and J 14 bases short, with 20 bases between. The DNA of the CDR3 is TGTGCCAGCACAGGACAGCTTGGTGGTAAGCTGTTTTTT. It translates to CASTGQLGGKLFF.